Each of the 3 T cell receptor beta chains below was sequenced from the same sample in a study of shared clonotypes between healthy human individuals. Profiling relied on immunoSEQ multiplex PCR, and the TCRdb table lists in-frame clones only, not all of them. The data show approximately 1.4 million clones, approximately 98% seen once. Material for sequencing was naive CD4+ T cells sorted from blood. Indicated subset: CD45RA+ positively selected. The receptors were sampled from a man younger than 40 in good health.

The chain has TRBV15 and TRBJ2-2; TRBD1 matches 7 bases. Germline V gene data show CDR1 as LNHNV and CDR2 as YYDKDF (reference sequence). V was pared by 4 bases and J by 0 bases, with 11 bases of the junction left unmatched. The CDR3 loop spans 18 amino acids. CDR3 residues: CATSKGGATLSNTGELFF. The CDR3 DNA is TGTGCCACCAGCAAAGGGGGCGCAACGCTTTCGAACACCGGGGAGCTGTTTTTT.

The chain joins TRBV6-1 to TRBJ2-7; 11 bases fit TRBD2. The V segment lost 8 bases and the J segment 7 bases; nucleotides outside the gene matches: 13. The CDR3 length is 15 residues. The germline V gene encodes CDR1 MNHNS and CDR2 SASEGT. As DNA, the CDR3 is TGTGCCAGCCTCCTCTGGGGGGCTAGCGGGAGGGAGCAGTACTTC. Translated: CASLLWGASGREQYF.

This chain links TRBV5-6 with TRBJ1-5; 8 nucleotides line up with TRBD1. The ends lost 4 bases at V and 3 bases at J; junction bases unmatched: 15. CDR3 length: 18 amino acids. CDR1 is SGHDT, CDR2 YYEEEE, per germline. For the CDR3, the DNA is TGTGCCAGCAGCAGTGCCGGGACAGGTAGCATTAACAATCAGCCCCAGCATTTT. Residues: CASSSAGTGSINNQPQHF.